This is a list of T cell receptor beta chains from one sample in a study of shared clonotypes between healthy human individuals. Using immunoSEQ multiplex PCR, the repertoire was profiled, and TCRdb retains in-frame clones only, with some absent. The table records a few million clones, 80% to 95% of them present only once. Sequenced: naive CD4+ T cells from PBMCs. The receptors here all came from a man between 18 and 29 years old in good health. Some clones in this sample may be carry-over from other donors' samples. Each CDR3 is given with its conserved first and last residue. Fields, in order: clone size, V gene, D gene, J gene, CDR3 protein, CDR3 DNA. A D gene is named only where the DNA matches it firmly. A row's size may be missing; if present it is once, few, many or a size class.

.	TRBV6-6	.	TRBJ1-3	CASSIDKSGNTIYF	TGTGCCAGCAGCATTGACAAATCTGGAAACACCATATATTTT
.	TRBV11-2	.	TRBJ2-1	CASSRELGFYNEQFF	TGTGCCAGCAGCCGTGAACTAGGGTTCTACAATGAGCAGTTCTTC
once	TRBV28	.	TRBJ2-7	CASAGTPYEQYF	TGTGCCAGCGCGGGGACACCCTACGAGCAGTACTTC
.	TRBV19	.	TRBJ2-1	CASSLAATSYNEQFF	TGTGCCAGTAGCTTAGCGGCTACCTCCTACAATGAGCAGTTCTTC
.	TRBV7-9	.	TRBJ2-3	CASSSDRFTDTQYF	TGTGCCAGCAGCTCTGACAGATTCACAGATACGCAGTATTTT
.	TRBV30	.	TRBJ2-3	CAVVKRTDTQYF	TGTGCCGTAGTGAAGCGCACAGATACGCAGTATTTT
.	TRBV10-3	.	TRBJ2-5	CAISESVAGEETQYF	TGTGCCATCAGTGAGTCAGTGGCAGGAGAAGAGACCCAGTACTTC
.	TRBV4-1	.	TRBJ2-1	CASSQYLAAYNEQFF	TGCGCCAGCAGCCAATACCTAGCCGCCTACAATGAGCAGTTCTTC
once	TRBV5-1	TRBD1	TRBJ1-1	CASSLTNRGPNTEAFF	TGCGCCAGCAGCTTGACCAACAGGGGTCCGAACACTGAAGCTTTCTTT
.	TRBV7-8	.	TRBJ1-6	CASSARRRGSSYNSPLHF	TGTGCCAGCAGCGCCCGGAGGAGGGGGAGCTCCTATAATTCACCCCTCCACTTT
.	TRBV28	.	TRBJ1-3	CATEKAGNTIYF	TGTGCCACGGAGAAGGCCGGAAACACCATATATTTT
.	TRBV5-6	TRBD1	TRBJ1-6	CASSLGVGGPHLGSPLHF	TGTGCCAGCAGCTTGGGGGTAGGGGGCCCCCATCTCGGTTCACCCCTCCACTTT
.	TRBV19	.	TRBJ1-2	CATRAGHANYGYTF	TGTGCCACCCGCGCCGGGCACGCTAACTATGGCTACACCTTC
.	TRBV19	TRBD1	TRBJ1-5	CASSRLSLIGTGDAQPQHF	TGTGCCAGTAGCCGGCTTTCTCTAATCGGGACAGGGGACGCTCAGCCCCAGCATTTT
.	TRBV2	.	TRBJ1-1	CASSDANTEAFF	TGTGCCAGCAGTGATGCGAACACTGAAGCTTTCTTT
.	TRBV19	TRBD2	TRBJ2-3	CATMGLGLAGDTQYF	TGTGCCACCATGGGGCTGGGGCTAGCGGGAGATACGCAGTATTTT
.	TRBV28	TRBD1	TRBJ1-2	CASSLFLTGGYGYTF	TGTGCCAGCAGTTTATTCTTAACAGGGGGCTATGGCTACACCTTC
.	TRBV2	.	TRBJ2-1	CASSEALRDIDEQFF	TGTGCCAGCAGTGAAGCGCTTCGGGACATTGATGAGCAGTTCTTC
.	TRBV6-6	TRBD2	TRBJ2-7	CASSRLAGSTSYEQYF	TGTGCCAGCTCAAGACTAGCGGGTTCGACCTCCTACGAGCAGTACTTC
few	TRBV28	.	TRBJ2-2	CASSMVRTGELFF	TGTGCCAGCAGTATGGTTAGGACCGGGGAGCTGTTTTTT
.	TRBV19	.	TRBJ1-5	CASSIQRVPSNQPQHF	TGTGCCAGTAGTATACAAAGGGTTCCATCGAATCAGCCCCAGCATTTT
.	TRBV7-3	.	TRBJ1-2	CASSLIAGPLLTF	TGTGCCAGCAGCTTAATAGCGGGTCCCCTCCTCACCTTC
.	TRBV7-8	TRBD2	TRBJ2-5	CASSLARLAVQETQYF	TGTGCCAGCAGCTTAGCCCGACTAGCTGTGCAAGAGACCCAGTACTTC
few	TRBV6-1	TRBD2	TRBJ2-1	CASSISGIMDNEQFF	TGTGCCAGCAGCATTAGCGGGATAATGGACAATGAGCAGTTCTTC
few	TRBV7-2	.	TRBJ2-3	CASSLGPSTDTQYF	TGTGCCAGCAGCTTGGGGCCTAGCACAGATACGCAGTATTTT
.	TRBV28	TRBD1	TRBJ2-7	CASRNRDRFYEQYF	TGTGCCAGCAGGAACCGGGACAGATTTTACGAGCAGTACTTC
.	TRBV6-1	.	TRBJ1-5	CASSEATAYSNQPQHF	TGTGCCAGCAGTGAAGCGACGGCTTATAGCAATCAGCCCCAGCATTTT
.	TRBV30	.	TRBJ1-5	CAWRGGSNQPQHF	TGTGCCTGGAGAGGGGGTAGCAATCAGCCCCAGCATTTT
.	TRBV6-5	TRBD1	TRBJ1-2	CASTASGTGRKGYTF	TGTGCCAGCACTGCCTCCGGGACAGGGAGGAAGGGCTACACCTTC
.	TRBV7-2	TRBD1	TRBJ2-7	CASSLDRGQGEQYF	TGTGCCAGCAGCTTAGACAGGGGGCAGGGCGAGCAGTACTTC
.	TRBV7-2	.	TRBJ2-5	CASSPARRGKETQYF	TGTGCCAGCAGCCCCGCCCGCCGAGGGAAAGAGACCCAGTACTTC
.	TRBV5-1	TRBD1	TRBJ2-7	CASSLDGTGSHSYEQYF	TGCGCCAGCAGCTTGGACGGGACAGGGTCCCACTCCTACGAGCAGTACTTC
once	TRBV6-6	.	TRBJ1-5	CASTDLAGSPQHF	TGTGCCAGCACTGACCTAGCCGGGAGCCCCCAGCATTTT